The 23 T cell receptor beta chains listed next were all sequenced from one sample in a study of blood T cell repertoires in COVID-19. The table came from immunoSEQ multiplex PCR; TCRdb's copy has only in-frame clones and leaves some out. The sample contains approximately 200,000 clones, less than 90% of which appear only once. Sequencing used peripheral blood. The receptors come from a woman aged 45-65 years with acute or convalescent COVID-19.

This chain connects TRBV7-2 to TRBJ2-1; possible D gene TRBD1, 6 bases. Germline CDR1 reads SGHTA; CDR2 reads FQGNSA. CDR3 length: 16 amino acids. V was clipped by 8 bases and J by 0 bases, with 17 bases between them. The CDR3 DNA reads TGTGCCAGCCAGGACAGCTCCAGGGGCTCCTACAATGAGCAGTTCTTC. Translated: CASQDSSRGSYNEQFF.

The DNA for the CDR3 is TGTGCCTGGAGTGTAGGGCTAGCGGGGGGCACACAGGGGACCCAGTACTTC. Translated, it gives CAWSVGLAGGTQGTQYF. The chain joins TRBV30 to TRBJ2-5; 11 nucleotides align to TRBD2. V lost 0 bases and J lost 7; bases outside the gene matches: 13. This CDR3 spans 17 amino acids. Germline CDR1 GTSNPN, CDR2 SVGIG (reference sequence). Full variable domain (outside the CDR3, taken from reference TRBV30 and TRBJ2-5): SQTIHQWPATLVQPVGSPLSLECTVEGTSNPNLYWYRQAAGRGLQLLFYSVGIGQISSEVPQNLSASRPQDRQFILSSKKLLLSDSGFYLCAWSVGLAGGTQGTQYFGPGTRLLVL.

The chain joins TRBV6-5 to TRBJ2-1; 7 positions match TRBD2. Trimming removed 10 bases from V and 7 bases from J; junction bases left unmatched: 13. Germline-derived CDR1 and CDR2 are MNHEY and SVGAGI. CDR3 length: 14 amino acids. The CDR3 here is CATQEWGGGNEQFF. Written as DNA, the CDR3 is TGTGCCACCCAAGAGTGGGGCGGGGGTAATGAGCAGTTCTTC.

V and J are TRBV5-5 and TRBJ1-2, with D unclear. Per germline, CDR1 SGHKS and CDR2 YYEKEE (reference sequence). CDR3 length equals 15 residues. With 0 bases removed from V and 8 bases from J, the gap between germline ends came to 17 bases. The CDR3 coding sequence is TGTGCCAGCAGCTTGGTCGGGGAGGGAAGGGTCGGCTACACCTTC. Its protein product is CASSLVGEGRVGYTF.

This clone has more than one count but fewer than ten. The chain uses TRBV9 and TRBJ1-6, with D hard to call. Germline V gene data show CDR1 as SGDLS and CDR2 as YYNGEE. V lost 4 bases and J lost 8, with 16 bases in between. The CDR3 spans 15 residues. CDR3 DNA: TGTGCCAGCAGCCCCCAGAGGGCAAGCGATTCACCCCTCCACTTT. Protein: CASSPQRASDSPLHF.

This clone was picked up one time. The chain uses TRBV9 and TRBJ1-1; D unclear. This CDR3 region has 13 residues. From germline, CDR1 is SGDLS and CDR2 YYNGEE. Trimming took off 2 bases at V and 4 bases at J, with 9 bases between the two ends. The CDR3: CASSVGRSTEAFF. The CDR3 region has the DNA TGTGCCAGCAGCGTTGGGAGAAGCACTGAAGCTTTCTTT.

The rearrangement links TRBV14 to TRBJ1-5; maybe TRBD1 (5 bases). Trimming shortened V by 0 bases and J by 6 bases, and 12 bases separated the two germline ends. Germline CDR1 is SGHDN and CDR2 is FVKESK. The CDR3 covers 15 residues. The CDR3: CASSQEGELGQPQHF. CDR3 DNA: TGTGCCAGCAGCCAAGAAGGGGAATTGGGTCAGCCCCAGCATTTT.

The rearrangement links TRBV7-3 to TRBJ2-2; TRBD2 is a possible D gene (6 bases). Trimming pared 8 bases from V and 0 bases from J, leaving 16 bases between. This CDR3 has 16 amino acids. Germline V gene lookup returns CDR1 SGHTA and CDR2 FQGTGA. CDR3 in DNA: TGTGCCAGCGGCGCGGGGCCGATTGCGAACACCGGGGAGCTGTTTTTT. The encoded protein is CASGAGPIANTGELFF. Combining the CDR3 with reference TRBV7-3 and TRBJ2-2 gives the whole variable domain GAGVSQTPSNKVTEKGKYVELRCDPISGHTALYWYRQSLGQGPEFLIYFQGTGAADDSGLPNDRFFAVRPEGSVSTLKIQRTERGDSAVYLCASGAGPIANTGELFFGEGSRLTVL.

This chain uses TRBV18 with TRBJ1-2, with unresolved D. Germline V gene sequence: CDR1 KGHSH, CDR2 LQKENI. CDR3 length: 14 amino acids. Trimming took off 2 bases at V and 2 bases at J, with 9 bases between the two ends. CDR3 residues: CASSPLESNYGYTF. The CDR3, as DNA: TGTGCCAGCTCACCATTAGAGTCGAACTATGGCTACACCTTC.

The chain uses TRBV6-2 or TRBV6-3 and TRBJ2-7; D may be TRBD2 (7 bases). This CDR3 region has 15 residues. Germline lookup yields CDR1 MNHEY and CDR2 SVGEGT. The V end lost 4 bases, the J end lost 2 bases, and 15 bases lay between the germline ends. CDR3 bases: TGTGCCAGCAGTTCAGAAGGGGGGGGGACCTACGAGCAGTACTTC. It translates to CASSSEGGGTYEQYF.

In this sample, this clone turned up once. The chain joins TRBV29-1 to TRBJ2-5; D gene ambiguous. The ends were cut back, 3 bases at V and 4 bases at J, with 12 bases in the middle. In germline, CDR1 is SQVTM, CDR2 ANQGSEA. The CDR3 contains 13 residues. The CDR3 is CSVEGFQAETQYF. The CDR3 nucleotides are TGCAGCGTTGAGGGCTTTCAGGCAGAGACCCAGTACTTC.

The chain carries TRBV24-1 and TRBJ1-2, with D perhaps TRBD1 (6 bases). This CDR3 has 13 residues. The V end lost 9 bases, the J end lost 1 base, and 11 bases lay between the germline ends. CDR1 is KGHDR and CDR2 is SFDVKD in the germline V gene. Written as DNA, the CDR3 is TGTGCCACCCAGTCAGGGGATAACTATGGCTACACCTTC. Protein sequence: CATQSGDNYGYTF.

In its sample, this clone was seen once. V gene TRBV6-5 combines with J gene TRBJ2-1, with 12 nucleotides matching TRBD1. This CDR3 spans 15 amino acids. V trimming: 0 bases; J trimming: 9 bases; junction bases outside the gene matches: 3. Germline CDR1 and CDR2: MNHEY and SVGAGI. The CDR3 nucleotides are TGTGCCAGCAGTTACTCGGGGACAGGGGGCATTGAGCAGTTCTTC. Its translation: CASSYSGTGGIEQFF.

This rearrangement joins TRBV3-1 (or the pseudogene TRBV3-2) to TRBJ2-5; D is unresolved. V lost 4 bases to trimming and J lost 3 bases, with 15 bases between them. Germline CDR1 reads LGHDT; CDR2 reads YNNKEL (reference sequence). This CDR3 region has 15 residues. The CDR3 DNA reads as TGTGCCAGCAGCCGTTTTGCGGCTCGGGAAGAGACCCAGTACTTC. This codes for CASSRFAAREETQYF.

In its sample, this clone was seen once. This chain joins TRBV18 and TRBJ1-1, with TRBD1 identical over 9 bases. J was trimmed by 5 bases and V by 2 bases; bases with no gene match: 6. The CDR3 is 15 amino acids. Germline CDR1 is KGHSH and CDR2 is LQKENI. The CDR3 nucleotides read TGTGCCAGCTCACCAGCCGGGACAGGGTTGACTGAAGCTTTCTTT. Translation: CASSPAGTGLTEAFF.

The rearrangement uses TRBV12-2 and TRBJ2-5; the listed D gene, TRBD2, was not tested against the DNA. TRBV12-2 is classified as a pseudogene. There are 18 residues in the CDR3. The DNA of the CDR3 is TGTGCAAGTCGCCACCTGACTAGCGGGGGGACCGACCAAGAGACCCAGTACTTC. Translation gives CASRHLTSGGTDQETQYF.

The genes are TRBV7-9 and TRBJ1-3; possible D gene TRBD1, 6 bases. Per the germline V gene, CDR1 is SEHNR and CDR2 is FQNEAQ (reference sequence). V was clipped by 7 bases and J by 3 bases, with 13 bases between them. CDR3 length equals 14 residues. Here the CDR3 DNA reads TGTGCCAGCAAAACCGGGACACTTGGAAACACCATATATTTT. This encodes CASKTGTLGNTIYF. The entire variable domain, with the rest obtained from reference TRBV7-9 and TRBJ1-3, is as follows: DTGVSQNPRHKITKRGQNVTFRCDPISEHNRLYWYRQTLGQGPEFLTYFQNEAQLEKSRLLSDRFSAERPKGSFSTLEIQRTEQGDSAMYLCASKTGTLGNTIYFGEGSWLTVV.

V usage is TRBV3-1 (or the pseudogene TRBV3-2) and J usage is TRBJ1-1; D call uncertain. V was trimmed by 1 base and J by 5 bases, leaving 11 bases between them. The CDR3 loop spans 14 amino acids. Germline-derived CDR1 and CDR2 are LGHDT and YNNKEL (reference sequence). The DNA for the CDR3 is TGTGCCAGCAGCCAAGTAGGTGGAGGGACTGAAGCTTTCTTT. Translating it yields CASSQVGGGTEAFF.

This clone was found once. Germline and junction disagree at one end, which may indicate a read error. V usage is TRBV19 and J usage is TRBJ1-2, with a weak D call TRBD1 (6 bases). Per germline, CDR1 LNHDA and CDR2 SQIVND (reference sequence). The CDR3 consists of 13 residues. The CDR3: CASTDGQRYDYTF. DNA for the CDR3: TGTGCCAGTACCGACGGACAGAGATATGACTACACCTTC.

The V gene is TRBV30, the J gene TRBJ1-1, with D unclear. This CDR3 comprises 13 residues. Trimming left V 0 bases short and J 3 bases short, with 8 bases between. Looked up from germline, CDR1 is GTSNPN and CDR2 is SVGIG (reference sequence). The CDR3 sequence: CAWSVMADTEAFF. In DNA form, the CDR3 reads TGTGCCTGGAGTGTAATGGCCGACACTGAAGCTTTCTTT.

This chain links TRBV7-8 with TRBJ1-2; 7 bases map to TRBD1. With V trimmed by 6 bases and J by 10 bases, 11 bases remained unmatched. CDR1 and CDR2 from the germline V gene are SGHVS and FQNEAQ. The CDR3 runs to 13 residues. For the CDR3, the DNA is TGTGCCAGCAGGGGGGGACAGAGCCAAATCTACACCTTC. This gives the protein CASRGGQSQIYTF.

This clone came up once. The chain links TRBV11-2 to TRBJ2-7, with a tentative D call TRBD2 (6 bases). Germline CDR1 SGHAT, CDR2 FQNNGV. CDR3 length: 15 residues. V lost 1 base to trimming and J lost 5 bases, with 15 bases between them. The CDR3 DNA sequence: TGTGCCAGCAGCTTAGTCTCTCGGGAGACTAACGAGCAGTACTTC. Translated, it gives CASSLVSRETNEQYF.

The CDR3 sequence: CASSYSGGITEAFF. DNA for the CDR3: TGTGCCAGCAGTTACAGTGGGGGGATCACTGAAGCTTTCTTT. The rearrangement links TRBV6-2 or TRBV6-3 to TRBJ1-1; a weak D match, TRBD1 (5 bases). Germline CDR1 MNHEY, CDR2 SVGEGT. The germline V and J ends were trimmed by 2 bases and 4 bases, with 11 bases remaining between them. CDR3 size: 14 residues.